The rows below give T cell receptor beta chains drawn from one sample of a study of blood T cell repertoires in COVID-19. Assay used: immunoSEQ multiplex PCR; TCRdb lists only in-frame clones, some missing. The table shows about 380,000 clones, with 90% occurring only once. Material for sequencing was peripheral blood. The origin of the receptors is a young man with active or convalescent COVID-19. Each CDR3 is given with its conserved first and last residue. Each record gives: D gene, J gene, V gene, clone size, CDR3 protein, CDR3 DNA. A D gene is named only where the DNA matches it firmly. For some rows the clone size is stated as once, few or many, or as a class when expanded; others skip it.

D gene: TRBD1
J gene: TRBJ2-7
V gene: TRBV28
clone size: .
CDR3 protein: CASKRTGNYEQYF
CDR3 DNA: TGTGCCAGCAAAAGGACAGGGAACTACGAGCAGTACTTC

D gene: TRBD1
J gene: TRBJ2-3
V gene: TRBV9
clone size: .
CDR3 protein: CASSVASLGTVTDTQYF
CDR3 DNA: TGTGCCAGCAGCGTAGCGAGCCTGGGGACAGTCACAGATACGCAGTATTTT

D gene: .
J gene: TRBJ2-2
V gene: TRBV5-6
clone size: .
CDR3 protein: CASSEVASNTGELFF
CDR3 DNA: TGTGCCAGCAGCGAAGTAGCATCGAACACCGGGGAGCTGTTTTTT

D gene: .
J gene: TRBJ2-1
V gene: TRBV12-3/TRBV12-4
clone size: .
CDR3 protein: CASEDSSYNEQFF
CDR3 DNA: TGTGCCAGTGAAGACAGTTCCTACAATGAGCAGTTCTTC

D gene: .
J gene: TRBJ2-5
V gene: TRBV4-2
clone size: .
CDR3 protein: CASSHSRAGPQETQYF
CDR3 DNA: TGTGCCAGCAGTCACAGTCGGGCGGGGCCCCAAGAGACCCAGTACTTC

D gene: TRBD2
J gene: TRBJ2-7
V gene: TRBV6-2/TRBV6-3
clone size: .
CDR3 protein: CASSYGLAGGGYEQYF
CDR3 DNA: TGTGCCAGCAGTTACGGACTGGCGGGAGGGGGTTACGAGCAGTACTTC

D gene: TRBD2
J gene: TRBJ2-1
V gene: TRBV7-3
clone size: .
CDR3 protein: CASSRDYSFYNEQFF
CDR3 DNA: TGTGCCAGCAGCCGGGACTACTCTTTCTACAATGAGCAGTTCTTC

D gene: TRBD1
J gene: TRBJ1-3
V gene: TRBV5-8
clone size: .
CDR3 protein: CASSAGQRNSGNTIYF
CDR3 DNA: TGTGCCAGCAGCGCGGGACAGCGAAACTCTGGAAACACCATATATTTT

D gene: TRBD1
J gene: TRBJ1-1
V gene: TRBV9
clone size: .
CDR3 protein: CASSSFGRDSNTEAFF
CDR3 DNA: TGTGCCAGCAGCTCCTTTGGTCGGGACAGCAACACTGAAGCTTTCTTT

D gene: .
J gene: TRBJ2-2
V gene: TRBV25-1
clone size: .
CDR3 protein: CASSWQGGTGELFF
CDR3 DNA: TGTGCCAGCAGCTGGCAGGGGGGCACCGGGGAGCTGTTTTTT

D gene: TRBD1
J gene: TRBJ2-1
V gene: TRBV6-5
clone size: many
CDR3 protein: CASSYTGDTYNEQFF
CDR3 DNA: TGTGCCAGCAGTTACACAGGGGATACCTACAATGAGCAGTTCTTC

D gene: .
J gene: TRBJ2-1
V gene: TRBV6-2/TRBV6-3
clone size: .
CDR3 protein: CASSPSFLLYEQFF
CDR3 DNA: TGTGCCAGCAGCCCCTCCTTTTTGTTGTATGAGCAGTTCTTC

D gene: .
J gene: TRBJ1-2
V gene: TRBV20-1
clone size: .
CDR3 protein: CSASYGGKSEGYTF
CDR3 DNA: TGCAGTGCTAGTTACGGCGGAAAATCGGAAGGCTACACCTTC

D gene: .
J gene: TRBJ1-2
V gene: TRBV29-1
clone size: .
CDR3 protein: CSAAGNYGYTF
CDR3 DNA: TGCAGCGCGGCAGGGAACTATGGCTACACCTTC

D gene: TRBD1
J gene: TRBJ1-2
V gene: TRBV25-1
clone size: many
CDR3 protein: CASSDQGDGYTF
CDR3 DNA: TGTGCCAGCAGTGACCAGGGGGATGGCTACACCTTC